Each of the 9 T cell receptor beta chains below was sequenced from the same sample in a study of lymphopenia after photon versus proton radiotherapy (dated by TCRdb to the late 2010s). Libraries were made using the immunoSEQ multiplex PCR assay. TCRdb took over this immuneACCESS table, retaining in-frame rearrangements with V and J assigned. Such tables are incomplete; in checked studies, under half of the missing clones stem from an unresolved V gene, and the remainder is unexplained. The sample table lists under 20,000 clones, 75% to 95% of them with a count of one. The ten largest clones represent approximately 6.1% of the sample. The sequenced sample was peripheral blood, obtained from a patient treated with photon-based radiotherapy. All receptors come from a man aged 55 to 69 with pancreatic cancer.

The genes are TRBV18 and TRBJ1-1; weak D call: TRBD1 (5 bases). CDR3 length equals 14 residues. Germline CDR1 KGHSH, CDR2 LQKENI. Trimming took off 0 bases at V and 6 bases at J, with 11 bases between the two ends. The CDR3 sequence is CASSPPGGSAEAFF. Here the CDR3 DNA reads TGTGCCAGCTCACCACCGGGGGGGTCGGCTGAAGCTTTCTTT.

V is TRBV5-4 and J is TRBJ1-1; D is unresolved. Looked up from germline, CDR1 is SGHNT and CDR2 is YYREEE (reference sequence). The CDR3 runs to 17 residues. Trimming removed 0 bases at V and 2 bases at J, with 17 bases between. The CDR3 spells CASSLGSSVTKNTEAFF. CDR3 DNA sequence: TGTGCCAGCAGCTTGGGGTCTAGTGTTACAAAAAACACTGAAGCTTTCTTT.

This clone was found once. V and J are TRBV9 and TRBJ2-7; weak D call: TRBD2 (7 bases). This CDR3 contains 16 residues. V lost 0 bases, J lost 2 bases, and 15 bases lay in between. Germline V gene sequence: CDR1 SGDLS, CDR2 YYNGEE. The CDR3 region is CASSVASGGTTYEQYF. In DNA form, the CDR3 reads TGTGCCAGCAGCGTAGCCTCGGGGGGCACCACCTACGAGCAGTACTTC.

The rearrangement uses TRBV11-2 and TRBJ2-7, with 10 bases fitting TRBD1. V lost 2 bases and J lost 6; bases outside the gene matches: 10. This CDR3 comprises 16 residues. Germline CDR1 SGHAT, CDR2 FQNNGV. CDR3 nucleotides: TGTGCCAGCAGCTTATGGGGTGAAGGGACAGGGGCCGAGCAGTACTTC. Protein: CASSLWGEGTGAEQYF. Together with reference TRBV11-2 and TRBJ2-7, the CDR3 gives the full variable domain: EAGVAQSPRYKIIEKRQSVAFWCNPISGHATLYWYQQILGQGPKLLIQFQNNGVVDDSQLPKDRFSAERLKGVDSTLKIQPAKLEDSAVYLCASSLWGEGTGAEQYFGPGTRLTVT.

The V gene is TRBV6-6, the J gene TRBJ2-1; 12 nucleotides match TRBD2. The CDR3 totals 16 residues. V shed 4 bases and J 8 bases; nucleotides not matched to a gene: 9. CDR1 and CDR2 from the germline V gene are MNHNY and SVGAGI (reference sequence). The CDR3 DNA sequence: TGTGCCAGCAGTTCTTTCGCTAGCGGGGGGGCCGATGAGCAGTTCTTC. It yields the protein CASSSFASGGADEQFF.

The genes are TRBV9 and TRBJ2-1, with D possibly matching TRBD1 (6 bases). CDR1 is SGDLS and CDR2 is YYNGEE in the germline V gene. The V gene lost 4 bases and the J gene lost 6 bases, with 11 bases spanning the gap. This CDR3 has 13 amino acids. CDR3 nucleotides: TGTGCCAGCAGCCTACAGGGTGGCAATGAGCAGTTCTTC. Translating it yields CASSLQGGNEQFF.

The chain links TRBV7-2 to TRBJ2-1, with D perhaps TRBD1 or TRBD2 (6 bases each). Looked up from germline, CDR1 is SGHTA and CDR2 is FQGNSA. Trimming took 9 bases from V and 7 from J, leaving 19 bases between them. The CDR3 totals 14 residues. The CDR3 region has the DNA TGTGCCAGTTCCTCGGGGGCCGGTCGGAATGAGCAGTTCTTC. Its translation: CASSSGAGRNEQFF.

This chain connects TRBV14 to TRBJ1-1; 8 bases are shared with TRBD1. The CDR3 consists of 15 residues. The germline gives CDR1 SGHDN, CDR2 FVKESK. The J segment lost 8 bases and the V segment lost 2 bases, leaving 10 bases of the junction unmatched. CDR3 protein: CASSQRPGGLGEAFF. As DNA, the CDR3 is TGTGCCAGCAGCCAAAGACCAGGGGGCCTCGGGGAAGCTTTCTTT.

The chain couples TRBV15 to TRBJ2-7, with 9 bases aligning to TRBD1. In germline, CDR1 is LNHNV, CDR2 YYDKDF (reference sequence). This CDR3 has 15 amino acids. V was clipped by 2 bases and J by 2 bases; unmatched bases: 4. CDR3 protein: CATSRQRQGAYEQYF. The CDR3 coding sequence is TGTGCCACCAGCAGACAGCGACAGGGGGCCTACGAGCAGTACTTC.